This note documents a single T cell receptor beta chain sequence. Its matching antigen is unknown. This sample stems from a study of T cell repertoires in cytomegalovirus infection. V trimming: 4 bases; J trimming: 0 bases; junction bases outside the gene matches: 2. This CDR3 has 15 amino acids. Germline V gives CDR1 MNHNS, CDR2 SASEGT. TCRdb redid the calling of the reads with MiXCR, one entry per CDR3 protein. There are hundreds of thousands of distinct CDR3 sequences in the sample; approximately 42% occur only once, and 40% to 50% lies in the top ten. Study-wide results and limits: It was HLA-C-restricted CMV-specific TCR beta clonotypes that dominated the response ex vivo.

The J gene is TRBJ2-7, the V gene TRBV6-1, with TRBD1 matching over 11 bases. The receptor's source is a human donor in good health (CMV status not recorded). Some clones in this sample may be carry-over from other donors' samples. Sample: cultured PBMCs, taken from culture after CMV antigen stimulation. CDR3 nucleotides: TGTGCCAGCAGTGCCGGGACAGGGGGCTCCTACGAGCAGTACTTC. This gives the protein CASSAGTGGSYEQYF.